The next 5 T cell receptor beta chains were all read from a single sample in a study of T cell changes during pregnancy in multiple sclerosis. Profiling relied on immunoSEQ multiplex PCR, and the TCRdb table lists in-frame clones only, not all of them. In the table there are 25,000 to 35,000 clones, over 85% of which are singletons. The sample consisted of CD4+ T cells from peripheral blood mononuclear cells, taken in the second trimester of pregnancy. Every receptor here comes from a female donor in good health, enrolled as a control in a pregnancy study.

This clone was observed a handful of times. This chain links TRBV6-4 with TRBJ1-2; a weak D match, TRBD1 (5 bases). V was shortened by 9 bases and J by 6 bases, with 14 bases between the two germline ends. Germline V CDR1 and CDR2: MRHNA, SNTAGT. The CDR3 spans 12 residues. This chain's CDR3 is CARGGREDGYTF. In nucleotides, the CDR3 is TGTGCCAGGGGGGGGAGGGAGGATGGCTACACCTTC.

The J gene is TRBJ2-1, the V gene TRBV10-3, with D maybe TRBD1 (6 bases). Looked up from germline, CDR1 is ENHRY and CDR2 is SYGVKD. The CDR3 length is 15 residues. The V gene lost 0 bases and the J gene lost 10 bases, with 16 bases spanning the gap. CDR3 nucleotide sequence: TGTGCCATCAGTGAGTCGAACGCAGGGGAATGGGAGCAGTTCTTC. The encoded protein is CAISESNAGEWEQFF.

J is TRBJ2-3 and V is TRBV28; TRBD2 agrees at 8 bases. Germline V gives CDR1 MDHEN, CDR2 SYDVKM. V gave up 5 bases and J gave up 4 bases; unmatched junction bases: 8. CDR3 length: 15 amino acids. Here the CDR3 reads CASSTGGRKADTQYF. The CDR3, as DNA: TGTGCCAGCAGTACCGGCGGGAGGAAGGCAGATACGCAGTATTTT. The whole variable domain, filled in from reference TRBV28 and TRBJ2-3, reads DVKVTQSSRYLVKRTGEKVFLECVQDMDHENMFWYRQDPGLGLRLIYFSYDVKMKEKGDIPEGYSVSREKKERFSLILESASTNQTSMYLCASSTGGRKADTQYFGPGTRLTVL.

This chain uses TRBV28 with TRBJ1-5; TRBD1 might be the D (6 bases). The CDR3 covers 13 residues. Trimming removed 5 bases at V and 7 bases at J, with 12 bases between. CDR1 is MDHEN and CDR2 is SYDVKM in the germline V gene. CDR3 bases: TGTGCCAGCAGTCAAGGGGGTGTGCAGCCCCAGCATTTT. Translated: CASSQGGVQPQHF.

This chain connects TRBV6-6 to TRBJ2-7; 7 bases agree with TRBD1. CDR3 size: 13 residues. V shed 9 bases, J shed 7 bases, and the junction held 12 bases outside the gene matches. Germline assignment: CDR1 MNHNY and CDR2 SVGAGI (reference sequence). CDR3 sequence reads: CASRDSAGWEQYF. CDR3 DNA sequence: TGTGCCAGTCGGGACAGCGCGGGTTGGGAGCAGTACTTC.